This TCR beta chain was captured in a study of identical twins. Study outcomes and limitations: Twins' surplus sharing was weaker for beta out-of-frame sequences.

TCRdb reprocessed the 5' RACE reads with MiXCR, giving one entry per CDR3 protein. Of around 490,000 distinct CDR3 sequences listed, approximately 14% are singletons. This CDR3 region has 15 residues. With 4 bases clipped from V and 0 bases from J, the junction kept 5 bases outside the gene matches. CDR1 is LGHDT and CDR2 is YNNKEL in the germline V gene (reference sequence). This clonotype showed up many times. The target antigen is unknown. These data also featured in a second study, about yellow fever vaccine responses in identical twins.

The TCR sequence derives from a woman between 18 and 29 years old in good health. The chain couples TRBV3-1 to TRBJ2-7, with 8 bases matching TRBD2. Sequenced material: CD4+ T cells sorted from blood. CDR3 coding DNA: TGTGCCAGCAGCCGCACCGGGACTAGCTCCTACGAGCAGTACTTC. Protein sequence: CASSRTGTSSYEQYF.